This T cell receptor (beta chain) was observed in a study of beta chain features in type 1 diabetes. Background on the study: Cell yields, gender and age were similar in healthy donors and patients. General study results and limits: Whether TCRB rearrangement is influenced by HLA type went unresolved here. Shortening of TCRB CDR3s, moderate but significant, appeared in all four CD4+ subsets of Type 1 diabetes patients.

The sequenced template was cDNA made from the entire isolated RNA. Generated by immunoSEQ multiplex PCR, the TCRdb table keeps only in-frame clones and is missing some. The sample records hundreds of thousands of clones, around 15% being singletons. CDR1 and CDR2 from the germline V gene are LNHNV and YYDKDF (reference sequence). The V gene lost 3 bases and the J gene lost 5 bases, with 13 bases spanning the gap. The CDR3 loop spans 14 amino acids. This clone was seen only a few times. Its antigen is undetermined. The TCR was taken from a man in his late teens or twenties with type 1 diabetes. Source material: naive CD4+ T cells from blood. V is TRBV15 and J is TRBJ1-2, with TRBD1 as a possible D gene (5 bases). The CDR3 DNA follows: TGTGCCACCAGCAGGGGCCTTGAGGGGTATGGCTACACCTTC. This translates into CATSRGLEGYGYTF.